What follows describes a single TCR beta chain. The data derive from a study of blood T cell repertoires in COVID-19. CDR1 and CDR2 (germline): SGHAT, FQNNGV. V was trimmed by 1 base and J by 2 bases, leaving 11 bases between them. The CDR3 covers 15 residues. As handled by the study authors: Reference gene primer amplification yielded estimated nucleated cell counts. This table comes from immunoSEQ multiplex PCR, and its TCRdb copy is limited to in-frame clones, with some not included. D and trimming come from the DNA, and the V and J calls and clone size come from that table. Here the sample spans some 190,000 clones, 86% being singletons.

The specimen sequenced was PBMCs or T cells enriched from blood (not recorded which). The genes are TRBV11-2 and TRBJ2-5, with D possibly being TRBD1 (5 bases). This TCR was sampled from a man aged 35-49 years with acute COVID-19. CDR3 DNA sequence: TGTGCCAGCAGCTTAGTAAGGGGCCATCAAGAGACCCAGTACTTC. It translates to CASSLVRGHQETQYF.